Listed here are 26 T cell receptor beta chains from one sample, sequenced in a study of T cells in Graves' hyperthyroidism and ophthalmopathy (dated by TCRdb to about 2019). The library was made by multiplex PCR. The sample was run on an Illumina HiSeq 2000. The TCR beta CDR3 regions were amplified from the RNA transcripts. The first round of RT-PCR for the TCR CDR3 was performed with the HTBI primer set and the Qiagen OneStep RT-PCR kit. The raw public reads went through TCRdb reprocessing: fastp at Q25, MiXCR clone calling, in-frame beta chains kept. Each record represents a unique CDR3 protein, reported with the most common genes and DNA among its rows. For this sample there are 660,000 or so distinct CDR3 sequences; over 40% appear just once. 7% to 7.5% of the sample comes from the top ten. Sequences were obtained from peripheral blood or thyroid tissue (not recorded which). The receptors were gathered from an adult man with Graves' disease, either hyperthyroidism or ophthalmopathy (not recorded which).

The CDR3 DNA sequence: TGTGCCAGCAGCTCCTACAGGGGGACTAGCGGCACCGGGGAGCTGTTTTTT. Protein product: CASSSYRGTSGTGELFF. The rearrangement joins TRBV7-2 to TRBJ2-2, with 11 bases fitting TRBD2. Germline V gene data show CDR1 as SGHTA and CDR2 as FQGNSA. Losses at the gene ends were 4 bases for V and 4 bases for J; bases not matched to a gene: 8. The CDR3 consists of 17 residues.

Regarding this clonotype: At one of its ends the junction is not consistent with the germline gene, which may arise from a read error. The V and J genes are TRBV19 and TRBJ1-2; D remains unclear. The CDR3 totals 12 residues. From germline, CDR1 is LNHDA and CDR2 SQIVND (reference sequence). The CDR3 protein is CAGSLDPYGYTF. In nucleotides, the CDR3 is TGTGCCGGTAGTCTTGACCCCTATGGCTACACCTTC.

The sample holds a few counts of this clonotype. The J gene is TRBJ1-1, the V gene TRBV7-9; D unclear. The CDR3 loop spans 14 amino acids. V was cut by 2 bases and J by 2 bases, with 9 bases left in between. The germline V gene encodes CDR1 SEHNR and CDR2 FQNEAQ (reference sequence). The CDR3 reads CASSLSGINTEAFF. The CDR3 DNA reads as TGTGCCAGCAGCTTATCTGGGATCAACACTGAAGCTTTCTTT.

The V and J genes are TRBV5-1 and TRBJ2-7; TRBD1 might be the D (6 bases). V lost 0 bases and J lost 3, with 13 bases in between. CDR1 and CDR2 (germline): SGHRS, YFSETQ. CDR3 length: 15 residues. The CDR3 region is CASSLASGQGYEQYF. Here the CDR3 DNA reads TGCGCCAGCAGCTTGGCGTCGGGACAAGGCTACGAGCAGTACTTC.

The rearrangement joins TRBV7-9 to TRBJ2-7, with TRBD1 identical over 9 bases. V dropped 3 bases and J dropped 2; count of bases not matched to a gene: 11. Per germline, CDR1 SEHNR and CDR2 FQNEAQ (reference sequence). The CDR3 runs 17 residues. The CDR3 nucleotides read TGTGCCAGCAGCTTCCGGGACAGGGATGGACCAACCTACGAGCAGTACTTC. Translating it yields CASSFRDRDGPTYEQYF.

The chain uses TRBV9 and TRBJ2-7; tentatively, D is TRBD2 (6 bases). CDR1 and CDR2 from the germline V gene are SGDLS and YYNGEE. The V end lost 3 bases, the J end lost 3 bases, and 28 bases lay between the germline ends. The CDR3 has 19 amino acids. The DNA for the CDR3 is TGTGCCAGCAGCGAAACTATTATCCGGCGGGACGGAACCATCTACGAGCAGTACTTC. It yields the protein CASSETIIRRDGTIYEQYF.

The chain employs TRBV20-1 and TRBJ2-7; D not resolved. The V end was cut by 6 bases, the J end by 3 bases, with 15 bases between. The CDR3 is 13 amino acids. Germline V gene sequence: CDR1 DFQATT, CDR2 SNEGSKA (reference sequence). The CDR3 spells CSASNYSHYEQYF. In nucleotides, the CDR3 is TGCAGTGCCAGCAACTACTCCCACTACGAGCAGTACTTC.

This clonotype turned up a few times. This chain connects TRBV6-1 to TRBJ1-2; D is unresolved. The CDR3 is made up of 13 amino acids. V lost 5 bases and J 4 bases, leaving 11 bases between the germline ends. Germline V CDR1 and CDR2: MNHNS, SASEGT. The CDR3: CASSSQVPYGYTF. The CDR3 region has the DNA TGTGCCAGCAGTTCCCAGGTCCCCTATGGCTACACCTTC.

This clonotype was seen ten or more times. The chain uses TRBV24-1 and TRBJ1-4; 8 bases align to TRBD1. The CDR3 contains 15 residues. With 5 bases clipped from V and 4 bases from J, the junction kept 5 bases outside the gene matches. Per germline, CDR1 KGHDR and CDR2 SFDVKD. CDR3 nucleotides: TGTGCCACCAGTGCCGGGACAGGAGGTAATGAAAAACTGTTTTTT. It codes for CATSAGTGGNEKLFF.

This chain uses TRBV24-1 with TRBJ2-5, with D tentatively TRBD1 (5 bases). The last part of the DNA fits TRBJ2-1 better; the J call may be wrong. CDR1 is KGHDR and CDR2 is SFDVKD in the germline V gene. This CDR3 spans 12 amino acids. Here the CDR3 DNA reads TGTGCCACCAGTGATTCTCAGACAGCGCAGTTCTTC. Protein sequence: CATSDSQTAQFF.

The chain has TRBV2 and TRBJ1-5, with 9 bases aligning to TRBD1. The CDR3 is 16 residues long. The V gene end was trimmed by 5 bases and the J gene end by 2 bases; junction bases not matched to a gene: 7. The germline V gene encodes CDR1 SNHLY and CDR2 FYNNEI. CDR3 nucleotides: TGTGCCAGCAGTTTATTCAGGACAGGGGGCAATCAGCCCCAGCATTTT. It codes for CASSLFRTGGNQPQHF.

This clonotype was found once. The chain links TRBV25-1 to TRBJ1-2, with D possibly matching TRBD1 (6 bases). The germline V gene encodes CDR1 MGHDK and CDR2 SYGVNS. Trimming took off 6 bases at V and 8 bases at J, with 19 bases between the two ends. The CDR3 runs 14 residues. The CDR3 region has the DNA TGTGCCAGCAGAGATCGGGGGGCTGTTGGGGGCTACACCTTC. Translating it yields CASRDRGAVGGYTF.

This clonotype was observed a few times. V and J are TRBV20-1 and TRBJ1-2; D remains ambiguous. Germline V lookup: CDR1 DFQATT, CDR2 SNEGSKA (reference sequence). The CDR3 is 13 residues long. Trimming stripped 6 bases from V and 0 bases from J, with 11 bases between. CDR3 DNA: TGCAGTGCCCCCGAGTGGTCTAACTATGGCTACACCTTC. Amino acid sequence: CSAPEWSNYGYTF.

This clonotype was found many times. The chain recombines TRBV7-8 with TRBJ2-2, with 10 nucleotides matching TRBD2. Trimming took 4 bases from V and 8 from J; bases not matched to a gene: 4. The CDR3 is 14 amino acids. CDR1 and CDR2 (germline): SGHVS, FQNEAQ. CDR3 protein: CASSWIAGGGELFF. DNA of the CDR3: TGTGCCAGCAGCTGGATAGCGGGAGGTGGGGAGCTGTTTTTT.

Note on this clonotype: A much larger clone differs from this one at a single base, so this may be a read error. The chain links TRBV5-1 to TRBJ2-7; tentative D call: TRBD2 (8 bases). Trimming cost V 0 bases and J 6 bases, with 13 bases left between them. There are 14 residues in the CDR3. The V gene's germline CDR1 is SGHRS and CDR2 YFSETQ. CDR3 protein: CASSLEQGTSEQYF. The DNA of the CDR3 is TGCGCCAGCAGCTTGGAACAGGGGACTAGCGAGCAGTACTTC.

This clonotype was detected a few times. The genes are TRBV24-1 and TRBJ1-5, with 8 bases lining up with TRBD1. This CDR3 is built from 16 residues. Trimming removed 3 bases from V and 4 bases from J; junction bases left unmatched: 7. The germline gives CDR1 KGHDR, CDR2 SFDVKD. The CDR3 sequence: CATSDPGGQGNQPQHF. The CDR3 nucleotides read TGTGCCACCAGTGATCCCGGCGGACAGGGAAATCAGCCCCAGCATTTT.

In its sample, this clonotype was seen a few times. J is TRBJ1-3 and V is TRBV20-1; a possible D gene is TRBD1 (5 bases). The CDR3 length is 17 residues. The germline V gene encodes CDR1 DFQATT and CDR2 SNEGSKA (reference sequence). Trimming stripped 0 bases from V and 0 bases from J, with 15 bases between. CDR3 nucleotide sequence: TGCAGTGCTAGAGATCTAGGGGACCGCAGCTCTGGAAACACCATATATTTT. This codes for CSARDLGDRSSGNTIYF.

In its sample, this clonotype was seen many times. The chain recombines TRBV29-1 with TRBJ1-1, with TRBD1 matching over 8 bases. Germline V gene sequence: CDR1 SQVTM, CDR2 ANQGSEA. The ends lost 7 bases at V and 8 bases at J; junction bases unmatched: 3. This CDR3 has 10 amino acids. The chain's CDR3 is CSGWDREAFF. The CDR3 DNA sequence: TGCAGCGGCTGGGACAGGGAAGCTTTCTTT.

The V and J genes are TRBV25-1 and TRBJ1-6; 9 positions match TRBD1. Losses at the gene ends were 6 bases for V and 7 bases for J; bases not matched to a gene: 7. From germline, CDR1 is MGHDK and CDR2 SYGVNS. The CDR3 has 15 residues. CDR3 residues: CASSQGQGQNSPLHF. The CDR3 DNA is TGTGCCAGCAGCCAGGGACAGGGACAGAATTCACCCCTCCACTTT.

V gene TRBV5-1 combines with J gene TRBJ1-1; 9 positions agree with TRBD1. V gave up 6 bases and J gave up 11 bases; unmatched junction bases: 5. CDR1 is SGHRS and CDR2 is YFSETQ in the germline V gene. CDR3 size: 11 residues. CDR3 DNA sequence: TGCGCCAGCATGGGGACAGGGTTTGCTTTCTTT. Protein sequence: CASMGTGFAFF.

This clonotype came up a few times. The rearrangement uses TRBV6-1 and TRBJ2-7; TRBD2 matches at 10 bases. CDR1 is MNHNS and CDR2 is SASEGT in the germline V gene. V was pared by 0 bases and J by 7 bases, with 6 bases of the junction left unmatched. The CDR3 is 15 residues long. As DNA, the CDR3 is TGTGCCAGCAGTGAAGCGATACTAGCGGGGTATGAGCAGTACTTC. Protein sequence: CASSEAILAGYEQYF.

This clonotype was seen only a few times. The chain has TRBV29-1 and TRBJ2-7, with D tentatively TRBD1 (5 bases). Germline CDR1 and CDR2: SQVTM and ANQGSEA. V lost 2 bases to trimming and J lost 0 bases, with 14 bases between them. CDR3 length: 15 residues. This CDR3 is CSVELPDSSSYEQYF. The CDR3 DNA follows: TGCAGCGTTGAACTCCCAGACAGTTCCTCCTACGAGCAGTACTTC.

This clonotype showed up just a few times. The chain carries TRBV12-3 or TRBV12-4 and TRBJ1-1; D is unresolved. The V end lost 2 bases, the J end lost 3 bases, and 10 bases lay between the germline ends. This CDR3 has 14 residues. The CDR3 DNA reads as TGTGCCAGCAGTTTAATCCCCGGGGACACTGAAGCTTTCTTT. Translation: CASSLIPGDTEAFF.

This clonotype was picked up many times. This chain joins TRBV29-1 and TRBJ1-1; D gene uncertain. The V end was cut by 6 bases, the J end by 4 bases, with 9 bases between. Germline CDR1 and CDR2: SQVTM and ANQGSEA. This CDR3 spans 11 amino acids. CDR3 in DNA: TGCAGCGTCATCCGAGTCACTGAAGCTTTCTTT. Translated: CSVIRVTEAFF.

CDR3 nucleotide sequence: TGCGCCAGCAGCTTGGTCCCAGCGGGAGACACCGGGGAGCTGTTTTTT. Translated: CASSLVPAGDTGELFF. This sequence joins TRBV5-1 and TRBJ2-2; 8 positions match TRBD2. Per germline, CDR1 SGHRS and CDR2 YFSETQ. V was clipped by 0 bases and J by 3 bases; unmatched bases: 4. This CDR3 spans 16 amino acids.

This clonotype was detected once. This sequence joins TRBV15 and TRBJ1-5; 9 nucleotides match TRBD1. Germline CDR1 LNHNV, CDR2 YYDKDF (reference sequence). The CDR3 length is 14 residues. J was trimmed by 6 bases and V by 8 bases; bases with no gene match: 8. The CDR3 here is CATGGRQGVQPQHF. The DNA of the CDR3 is TGTGCCACCGGAGGGCGACAGGGGGTTCAGCCCCAGCATTTT.